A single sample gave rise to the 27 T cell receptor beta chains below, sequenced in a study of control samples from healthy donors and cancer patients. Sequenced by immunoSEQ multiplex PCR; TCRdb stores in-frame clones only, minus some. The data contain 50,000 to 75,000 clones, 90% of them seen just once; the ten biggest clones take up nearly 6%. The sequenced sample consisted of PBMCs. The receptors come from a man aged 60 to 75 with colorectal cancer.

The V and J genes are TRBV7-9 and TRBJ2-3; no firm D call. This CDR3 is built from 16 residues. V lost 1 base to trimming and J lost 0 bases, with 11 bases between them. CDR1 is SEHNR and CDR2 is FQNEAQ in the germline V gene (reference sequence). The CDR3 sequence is CASSLGFGSSTDTQYF. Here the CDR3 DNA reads TGTGCCAGCAGCTTAGGCTTTGGCTCTAGCACAGATACGCAGTATTTT.

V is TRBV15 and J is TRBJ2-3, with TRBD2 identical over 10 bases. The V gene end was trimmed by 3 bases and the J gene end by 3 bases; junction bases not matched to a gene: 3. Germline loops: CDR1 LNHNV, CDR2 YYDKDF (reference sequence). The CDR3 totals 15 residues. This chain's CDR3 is CATSSSGGRTDTQYF. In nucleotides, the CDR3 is TGTGCCACCAGCAGTAGCGGGGGGAGGACAGATACGCAGTATTTT.

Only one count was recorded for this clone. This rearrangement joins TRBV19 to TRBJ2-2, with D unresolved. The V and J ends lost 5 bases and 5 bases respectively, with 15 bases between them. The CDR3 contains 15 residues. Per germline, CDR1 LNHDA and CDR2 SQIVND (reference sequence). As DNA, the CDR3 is TGTGCCAGTAGTGTCGGTCCTATTTCTACCGGGGAGCTGTTTTTT. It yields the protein CASSVGPISTGELFF.

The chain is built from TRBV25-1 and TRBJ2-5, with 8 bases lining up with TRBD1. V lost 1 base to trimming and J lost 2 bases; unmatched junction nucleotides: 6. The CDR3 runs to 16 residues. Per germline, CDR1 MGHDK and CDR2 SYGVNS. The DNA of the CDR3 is TGTGCCAGCAGTGAATTGGGGGACAGGACTCAAGAGACCCAGTACTTC. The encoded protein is CASSELGDRTQETQYF.

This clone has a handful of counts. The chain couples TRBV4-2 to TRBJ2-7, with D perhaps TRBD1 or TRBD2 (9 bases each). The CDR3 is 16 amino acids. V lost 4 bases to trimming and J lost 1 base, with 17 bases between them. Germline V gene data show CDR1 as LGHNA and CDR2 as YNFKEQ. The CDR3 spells CASSPTGGLASYEQYF. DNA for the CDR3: TGTGCCAGCAGCCCGACAGGGGGACTAGCTTCCTACGAGCAGTACTTC.

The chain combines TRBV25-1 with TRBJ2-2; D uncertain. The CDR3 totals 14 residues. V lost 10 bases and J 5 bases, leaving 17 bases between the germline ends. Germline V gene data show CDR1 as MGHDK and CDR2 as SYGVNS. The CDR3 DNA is TGTGCCACCCAAAAGGTGGAAGGAACCGGGGAGCTGTTTTTT. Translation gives CATQKVEGTGELFF.

The CDR3 nucleotides are TGTGCCAGCAAAGACCGCAGTGAAGCTTTCTTT. It yields the protein CASKDRSEAFF. This chain connects TRBV12-3 or TRBV12-4 to TRBJ1-1; D unresolved. The CDR3 is made up of 11 amino acids. Trimming stripped 7 bases from V and 7 bases from J, with 10 bases between.

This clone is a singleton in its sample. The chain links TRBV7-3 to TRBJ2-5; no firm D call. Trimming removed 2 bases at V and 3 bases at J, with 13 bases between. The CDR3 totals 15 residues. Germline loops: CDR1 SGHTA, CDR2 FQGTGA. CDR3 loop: CASSLFGSGKETQYF. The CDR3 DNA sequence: TGTGCCAGCAGCTTATTCGGCTCTGGTAAAGAGACCCAGTACTTC.

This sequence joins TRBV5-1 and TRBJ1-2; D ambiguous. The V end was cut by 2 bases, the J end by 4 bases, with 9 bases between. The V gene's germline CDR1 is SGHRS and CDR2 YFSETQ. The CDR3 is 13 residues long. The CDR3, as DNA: TGCGCCAGCAGCTTCGGGGAGAGCTATGGCTACACCTTC. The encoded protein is CASSFGESYGYTF.

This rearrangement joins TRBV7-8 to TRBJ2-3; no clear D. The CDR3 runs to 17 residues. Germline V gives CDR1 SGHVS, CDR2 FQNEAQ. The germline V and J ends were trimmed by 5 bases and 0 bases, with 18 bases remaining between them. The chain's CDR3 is CASSPLRVWASTDTQYF. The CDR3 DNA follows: TGTGCCAGCAGCCCCCTCCGGGTTTGGGCCAGCACAGATACGCAGTATTTT. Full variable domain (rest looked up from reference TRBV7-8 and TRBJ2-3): GAGVSQSPRYKVAKRGQDVALRCDPISGHVSLFWYQQALGQGPEFLTYFQNEAQLDKSGLPSDRFFAERPEGSVSTLKIQRTQQEDSAVYLCASSPLRVWASTDTQYFGPGTRLTVL.

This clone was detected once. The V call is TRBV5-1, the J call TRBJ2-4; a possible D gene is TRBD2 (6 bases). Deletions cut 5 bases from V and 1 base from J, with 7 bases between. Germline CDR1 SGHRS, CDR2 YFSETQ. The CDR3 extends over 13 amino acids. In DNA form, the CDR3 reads TGCGCCAGCAGTGGGGGGGCCAAAAACATTCAGTACTTC. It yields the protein CASSGGAKNIQYF.

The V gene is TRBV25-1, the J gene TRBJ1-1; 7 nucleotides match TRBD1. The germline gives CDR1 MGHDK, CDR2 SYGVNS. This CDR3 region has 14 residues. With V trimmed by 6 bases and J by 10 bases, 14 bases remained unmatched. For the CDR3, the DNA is TGTGCCAGCAGGGGGGACAGCTCGTTCCAGGGAGCTTTCTTT. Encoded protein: CASRGDSSFQGAFF. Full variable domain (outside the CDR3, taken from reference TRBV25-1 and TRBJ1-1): EADIYQTPRYLVIGTGKKITLECSQTMGHDKMYWYQQDPGMELHLIHYSYGVNSTEKGDLSSESTVSRIRTEHFPLTLESARPSHTSQYLCASRGDSSFQGAFFGQGTRLTVV.

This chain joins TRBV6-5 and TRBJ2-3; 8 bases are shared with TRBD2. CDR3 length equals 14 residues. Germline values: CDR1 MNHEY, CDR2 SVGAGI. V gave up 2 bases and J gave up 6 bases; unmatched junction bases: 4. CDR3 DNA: TGTGCCAGCAGTTACCGGGGGGGCCCCGATACGCAGTATTTT. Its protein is CASSYRGGPDTQYF.

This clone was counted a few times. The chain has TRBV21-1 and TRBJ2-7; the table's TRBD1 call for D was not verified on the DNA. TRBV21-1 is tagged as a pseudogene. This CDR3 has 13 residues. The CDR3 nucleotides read TGTGCCAGCAGCAAAGAGGACAGCTACGAGCAGTACTTC. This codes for CASSKEDSYEQYF.

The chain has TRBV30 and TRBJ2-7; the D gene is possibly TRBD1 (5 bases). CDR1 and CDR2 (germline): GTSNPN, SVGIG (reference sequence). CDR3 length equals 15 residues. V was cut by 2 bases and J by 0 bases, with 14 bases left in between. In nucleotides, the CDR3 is TGTGCCTGGAGTTGGATGGCAGGGCCCTCCTACGAGCAGTACTTC. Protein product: CAWSWMAGPSYEQYF.

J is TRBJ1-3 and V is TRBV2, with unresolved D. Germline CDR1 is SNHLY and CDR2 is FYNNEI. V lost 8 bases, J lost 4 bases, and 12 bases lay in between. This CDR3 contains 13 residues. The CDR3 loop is CASSILGGNTIYF. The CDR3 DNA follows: TGTGCCAGCTCGATTCTGGGGGGAAACACCATATATTTT.

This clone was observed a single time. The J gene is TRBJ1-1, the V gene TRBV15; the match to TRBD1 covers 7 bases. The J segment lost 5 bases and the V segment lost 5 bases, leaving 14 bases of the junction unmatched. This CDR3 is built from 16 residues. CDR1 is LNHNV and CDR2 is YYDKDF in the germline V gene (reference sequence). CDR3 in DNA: TGTGCCACCAGCCCCCCCCGGGCAGGGGGGGGGACTGAAGCTTTCTTT. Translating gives CATSPPRAGGGTEAFF. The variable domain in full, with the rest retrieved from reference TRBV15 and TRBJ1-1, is DAMVIQNPRYQVTQFGKPVTLSCSQTLNHNVMYWYQQKSSQAPKLLFHYYDKDFNNEADTPDNFQSRRPNTSFCFLDIRSPGLGDTAMYLCATSPPRAGGGTEAFFGQGTRLTVV.

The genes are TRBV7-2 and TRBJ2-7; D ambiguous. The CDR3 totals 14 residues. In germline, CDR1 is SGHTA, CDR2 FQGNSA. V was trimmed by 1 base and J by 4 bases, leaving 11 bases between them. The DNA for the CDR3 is TGTGCCAGCAGCTTAGTCGGGCAACAGTACGAGCAGTACTTC. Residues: CASSLVGQQYEQYF.

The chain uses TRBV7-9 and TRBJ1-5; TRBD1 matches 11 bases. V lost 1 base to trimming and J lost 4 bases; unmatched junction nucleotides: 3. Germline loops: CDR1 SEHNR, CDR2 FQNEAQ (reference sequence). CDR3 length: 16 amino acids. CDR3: CASSLVGTGGNQPQHF. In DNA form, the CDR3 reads TGTGCCAGCAGCTTAGTTGGGACAGGGGGAAATCAGCCCCAGCATTTT.

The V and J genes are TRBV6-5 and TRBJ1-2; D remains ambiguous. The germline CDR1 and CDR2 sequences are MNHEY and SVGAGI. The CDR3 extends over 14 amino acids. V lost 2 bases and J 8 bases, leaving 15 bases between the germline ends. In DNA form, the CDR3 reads TGTGCCAGCAGTTACGCTGGGGTAAAAGAAGGCTACACCTTC. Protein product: CASSYAGVKEGYTF.

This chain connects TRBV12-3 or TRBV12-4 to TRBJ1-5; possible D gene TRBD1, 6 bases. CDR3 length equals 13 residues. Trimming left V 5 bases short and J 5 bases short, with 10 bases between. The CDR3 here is CASSQGGYQPQHF. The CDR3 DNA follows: TGTGCCAGCAGTCAAGGGGGTTATCAGCCCCAGCATTTT.

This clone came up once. Here the CDR3 reads CAWSADWPTNEKLFF. DNA for the CDR3: TGTGCCTGGAGTGCTGACTGGCCCACTAATGAAAAACTGTTTTTT. V is TRBV30 and J is TRBJ1-4; D is unresolved. The CDR3 extends over 15 amino acids. Germline lookup yields CDR1 GTSNPN and CDR2 SVGIG (reference sequence). Between the trimmed V and J ends, which lost 1 base and 2 bases, there was a span of 11 bases.

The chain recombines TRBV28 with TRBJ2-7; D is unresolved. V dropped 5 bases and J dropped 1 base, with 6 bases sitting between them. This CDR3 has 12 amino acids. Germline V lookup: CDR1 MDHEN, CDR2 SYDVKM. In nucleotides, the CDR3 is TGTGCCAGCAGTCCCCCATCCTACGAGCAGTACTTC. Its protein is CASSPPSYEQYF.

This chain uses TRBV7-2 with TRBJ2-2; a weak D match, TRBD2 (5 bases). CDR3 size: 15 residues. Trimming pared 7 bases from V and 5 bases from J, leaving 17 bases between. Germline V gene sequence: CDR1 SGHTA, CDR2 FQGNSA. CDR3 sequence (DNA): TGTGCCAGCACCTGGGAGCCACGTGGGACCGGGGAGCTGTTTTTT. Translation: CASTWEPRGTGELFF.

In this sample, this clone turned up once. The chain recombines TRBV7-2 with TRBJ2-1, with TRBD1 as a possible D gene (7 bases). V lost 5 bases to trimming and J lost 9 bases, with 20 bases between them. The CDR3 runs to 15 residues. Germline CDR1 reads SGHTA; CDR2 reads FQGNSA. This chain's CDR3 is CASSAGQLKGSEQFF. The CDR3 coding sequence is TGTGCCAGCAGCGCGGGACAGTTAAAAGGTAGTGAGCAGTTCTTC. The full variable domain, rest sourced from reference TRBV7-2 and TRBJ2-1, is GAGVSQSPSNKVTEKGKDVELRCDPISGHTALYWYRQSLGQGLEFLIYFQGNSAPDKSGLPSDRFSAERTGGSVSTLTIQRTQQEDSAVYLCASSAGQLKGSEQFFGPGTRLTVL.

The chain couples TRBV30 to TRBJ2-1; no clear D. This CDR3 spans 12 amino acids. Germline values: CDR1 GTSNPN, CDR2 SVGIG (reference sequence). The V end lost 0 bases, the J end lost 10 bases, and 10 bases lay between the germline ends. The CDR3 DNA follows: TGTGCCTGGAGTGTACTTGGCTTCGAGCAGTTCTTC. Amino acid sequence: CAWSVLGFEQFF.

CDR3 loop: CASSRTATEAFF. The CDR3 nucleotides are TGTGCCAGCAGTAGGACGGCCACTGAAGCTTTCTTT. The chain couples TRBV12-3 or TRBV12-4 to TRBJ1-1, with no clear D. Trimming left V 5 bases short and J 4 bases short, with 8 bases between. This CDR3 contains 12 residues.